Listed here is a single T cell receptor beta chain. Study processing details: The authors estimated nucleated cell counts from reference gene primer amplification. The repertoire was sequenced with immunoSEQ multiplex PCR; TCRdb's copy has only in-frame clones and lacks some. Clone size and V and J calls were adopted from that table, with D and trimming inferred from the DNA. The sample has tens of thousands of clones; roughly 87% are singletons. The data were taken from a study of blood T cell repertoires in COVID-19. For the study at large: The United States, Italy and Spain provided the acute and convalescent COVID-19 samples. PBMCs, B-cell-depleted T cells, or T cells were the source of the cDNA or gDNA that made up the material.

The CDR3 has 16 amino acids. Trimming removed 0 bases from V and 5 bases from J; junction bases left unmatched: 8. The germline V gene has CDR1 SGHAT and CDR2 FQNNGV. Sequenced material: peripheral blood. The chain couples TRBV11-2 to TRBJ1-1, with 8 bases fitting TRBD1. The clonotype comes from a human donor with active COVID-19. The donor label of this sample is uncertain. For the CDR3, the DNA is TGTGCCAGCAGCTTAGATCGTTCCAGGGGGCTTACTGAAGCTTTCTTT. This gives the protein CASSLDRSRGLTEAFF.